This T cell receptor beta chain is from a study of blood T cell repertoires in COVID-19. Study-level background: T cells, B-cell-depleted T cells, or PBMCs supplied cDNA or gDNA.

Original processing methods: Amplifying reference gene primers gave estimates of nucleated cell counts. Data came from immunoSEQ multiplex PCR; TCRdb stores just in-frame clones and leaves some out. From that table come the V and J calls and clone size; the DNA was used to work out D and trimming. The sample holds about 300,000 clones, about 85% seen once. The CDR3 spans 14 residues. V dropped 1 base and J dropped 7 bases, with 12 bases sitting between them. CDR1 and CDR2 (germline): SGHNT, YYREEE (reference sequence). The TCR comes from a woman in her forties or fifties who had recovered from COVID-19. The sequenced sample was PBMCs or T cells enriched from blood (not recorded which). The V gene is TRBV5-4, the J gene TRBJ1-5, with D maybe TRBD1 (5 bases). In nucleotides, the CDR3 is TGTGCCAGCAGCTTGCAAGGTCGGGGGCAGCCCCAGCATTTT. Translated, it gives CASSLQGRGQPQHF.